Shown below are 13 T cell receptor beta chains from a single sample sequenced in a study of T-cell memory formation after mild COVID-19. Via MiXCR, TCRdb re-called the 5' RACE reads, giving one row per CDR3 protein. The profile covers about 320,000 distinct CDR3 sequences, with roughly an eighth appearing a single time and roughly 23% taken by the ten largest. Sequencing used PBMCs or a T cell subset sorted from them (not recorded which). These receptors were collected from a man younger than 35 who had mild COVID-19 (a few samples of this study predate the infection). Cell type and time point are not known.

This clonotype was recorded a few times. The CDR3 is CASSWRGLVPSADTQYF. Here the CDR3 DNA reads TGTGCCAGCAGCTGGAGGGGCCTAGTCCCCTCCGCAGATACGCAGTATTTT. This sequence joins TRBV7-2 and TRBJ2-3; a weak D match, TRBD2 (6 bases). This CDR3 comprises 17 residues. V lost 4 bases, J lost 4 bases, and 21 bases lay in between. Germline CDR1 is SGHTA and CDR2 is FQGNSA.

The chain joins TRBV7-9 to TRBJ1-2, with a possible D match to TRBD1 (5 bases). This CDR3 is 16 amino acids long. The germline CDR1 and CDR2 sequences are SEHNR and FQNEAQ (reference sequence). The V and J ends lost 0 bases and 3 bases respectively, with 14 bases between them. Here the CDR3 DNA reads TGTGCCAGCAGCTTAGCTGGCCCAGGGAGGGACTATGGCTACACCTTC. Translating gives CASSLAGPGRDYGYTF.

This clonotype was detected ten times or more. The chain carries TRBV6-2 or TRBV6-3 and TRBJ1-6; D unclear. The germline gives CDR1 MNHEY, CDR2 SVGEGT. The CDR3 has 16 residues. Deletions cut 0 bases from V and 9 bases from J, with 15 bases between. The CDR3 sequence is CASSYSFGPVGSPLHF. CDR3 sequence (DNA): TGTGCCAGCAGTTACTCGTTCGGGCCGGTGGGTTCACCCCTCCACTTT.

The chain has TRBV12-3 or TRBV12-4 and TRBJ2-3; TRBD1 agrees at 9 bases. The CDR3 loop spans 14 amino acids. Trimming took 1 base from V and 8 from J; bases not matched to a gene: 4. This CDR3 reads CASSLGTGGVTQYF. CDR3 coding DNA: TGTGCCAGCAGTTTAGGTACAGGGGGCGTTACGCAGTATTTT.

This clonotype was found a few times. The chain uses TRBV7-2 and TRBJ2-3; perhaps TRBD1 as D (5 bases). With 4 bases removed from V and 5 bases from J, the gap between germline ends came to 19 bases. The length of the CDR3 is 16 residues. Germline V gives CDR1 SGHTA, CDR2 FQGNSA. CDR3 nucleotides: TGTGCCAGCAGCTCAGCGTTGAGGTGGGGCCTAGATACGCAGTATTTT. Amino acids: CASSSALRWGLDTQYF.

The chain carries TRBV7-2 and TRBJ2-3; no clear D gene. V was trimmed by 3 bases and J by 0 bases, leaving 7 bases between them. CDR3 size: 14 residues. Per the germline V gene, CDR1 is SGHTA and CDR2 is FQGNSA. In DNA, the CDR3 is TGTGCCAGCAGCTTTGTTGGGAGCACAGATACGCAGTATTTT. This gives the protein CASSFVGSTDTQYF.

CDR3 amino acids: CASGSGENTEAFF. As DNA, the CDR3 is TGTGCCAGCGGAAGTGGGGAGAACACTGAAGCTTTCTTT. The chain has TRBV25-1 and TRBJ1-1; D is unresolved. The V end was cut by 8 bases, the J end by 1 base, with 11 bases between. Germline V gene data show CDR1 as MGHDK and CDR2 as SYGVNS. The CDR3 extends over 13 amino acids.

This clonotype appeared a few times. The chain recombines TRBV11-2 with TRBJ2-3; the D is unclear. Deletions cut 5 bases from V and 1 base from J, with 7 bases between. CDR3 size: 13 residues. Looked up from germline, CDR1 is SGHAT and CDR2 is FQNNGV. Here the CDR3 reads CASSPYGTDTQYF. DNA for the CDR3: TGTGCCAGCAGCCCCTACGGCACAGATACGCAGTATTTT. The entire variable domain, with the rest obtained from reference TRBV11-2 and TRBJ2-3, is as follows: EAGVAQSPRYKIIEKRQSVAFWCNPISGHATLYWYQQILGQGPKLLIQFQNNGVVDDSQLPKDRFSAERLKGVDSTLKIQPAKLEDSAVYLCASSPYGTDTQYFGPGTRLTVL.

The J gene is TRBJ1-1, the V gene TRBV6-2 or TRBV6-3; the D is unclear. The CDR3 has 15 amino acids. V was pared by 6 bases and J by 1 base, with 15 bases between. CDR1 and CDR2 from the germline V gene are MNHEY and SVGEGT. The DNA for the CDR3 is TGTGCCAGCAGGGCTAGCGGACGGCAGAACACTGAAGCTTTCTTT. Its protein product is CASRASGRQNTEAFF.

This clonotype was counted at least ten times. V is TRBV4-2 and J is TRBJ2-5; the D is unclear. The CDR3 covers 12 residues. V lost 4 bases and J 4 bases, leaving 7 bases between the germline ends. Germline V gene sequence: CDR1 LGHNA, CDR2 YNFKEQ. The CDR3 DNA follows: TGTGCCAGCAGCCTACCGGGAGAGACCCAGTACTTC. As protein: CASSLPGETQYF.

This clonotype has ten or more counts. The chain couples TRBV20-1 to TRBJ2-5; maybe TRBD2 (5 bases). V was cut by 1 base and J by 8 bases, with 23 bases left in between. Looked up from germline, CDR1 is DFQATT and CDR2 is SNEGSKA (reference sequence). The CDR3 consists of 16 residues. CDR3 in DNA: TGCAGTGCTAGAGGAGGCGGTGCATCTAGCTATGTCACCCAGTACTTC. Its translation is CSARGGGASSYVTQYF.

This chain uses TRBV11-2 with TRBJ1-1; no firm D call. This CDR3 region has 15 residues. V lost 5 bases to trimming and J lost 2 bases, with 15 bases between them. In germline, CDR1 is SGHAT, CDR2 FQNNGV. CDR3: CASSLNGRVNTEAFF. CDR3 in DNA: TGTGCCAGCAGCCTTAATGGACGGGTTAACACTGAAGCTTTCTTT.

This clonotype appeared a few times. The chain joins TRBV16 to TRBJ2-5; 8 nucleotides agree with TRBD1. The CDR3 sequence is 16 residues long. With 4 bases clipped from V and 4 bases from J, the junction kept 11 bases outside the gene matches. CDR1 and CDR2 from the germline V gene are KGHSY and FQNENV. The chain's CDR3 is CASSRRTGLLGETQYF. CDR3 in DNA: TGTGCCAGCAGCCGCCGGACAGGGCTCTTAGGAGAGACCCAGTACTTC.